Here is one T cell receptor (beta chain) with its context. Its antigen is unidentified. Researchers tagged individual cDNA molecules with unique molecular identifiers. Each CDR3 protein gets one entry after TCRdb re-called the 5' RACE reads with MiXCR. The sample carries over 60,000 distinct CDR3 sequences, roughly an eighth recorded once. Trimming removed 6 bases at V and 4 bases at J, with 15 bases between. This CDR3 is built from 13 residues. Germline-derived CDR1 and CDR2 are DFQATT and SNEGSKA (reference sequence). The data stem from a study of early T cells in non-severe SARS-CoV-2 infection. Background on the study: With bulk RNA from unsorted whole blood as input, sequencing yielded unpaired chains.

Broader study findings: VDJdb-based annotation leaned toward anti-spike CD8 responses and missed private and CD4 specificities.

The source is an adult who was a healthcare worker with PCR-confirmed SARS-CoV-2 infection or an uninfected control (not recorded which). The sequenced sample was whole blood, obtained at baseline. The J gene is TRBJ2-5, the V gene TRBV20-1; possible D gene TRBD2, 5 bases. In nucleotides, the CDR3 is TGCAGTGCGGACGGGTTCGAGGGAGAGACCCAGTACTTC. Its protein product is CSADGFEGETQYF.